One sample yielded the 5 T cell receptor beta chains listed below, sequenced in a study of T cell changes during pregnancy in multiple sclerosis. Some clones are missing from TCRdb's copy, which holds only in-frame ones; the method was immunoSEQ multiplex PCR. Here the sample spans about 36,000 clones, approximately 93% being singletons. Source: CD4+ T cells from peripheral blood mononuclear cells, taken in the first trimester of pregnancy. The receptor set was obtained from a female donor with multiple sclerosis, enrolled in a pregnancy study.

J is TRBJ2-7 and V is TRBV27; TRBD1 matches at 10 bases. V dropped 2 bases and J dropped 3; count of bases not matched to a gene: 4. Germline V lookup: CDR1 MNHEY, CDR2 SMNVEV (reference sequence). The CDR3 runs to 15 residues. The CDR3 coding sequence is TGTGCCAGCAGTTTAAAGGGACAGGGGTTCTACGAGCAGTACTTC. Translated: CASSLKGQGFYEQYF.

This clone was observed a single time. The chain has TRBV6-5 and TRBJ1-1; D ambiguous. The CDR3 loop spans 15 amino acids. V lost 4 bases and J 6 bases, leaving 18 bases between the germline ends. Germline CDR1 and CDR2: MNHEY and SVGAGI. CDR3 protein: CASSSPGVSPPEAFF. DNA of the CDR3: TGTGCCAGCAGTTCCCCCGGGGTCTCTCCCCCTGAAGCTTTCTTT.

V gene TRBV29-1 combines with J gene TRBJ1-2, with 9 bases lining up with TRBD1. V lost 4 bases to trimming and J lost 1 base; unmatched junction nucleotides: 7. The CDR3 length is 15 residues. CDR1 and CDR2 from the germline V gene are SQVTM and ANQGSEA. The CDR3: CSVGDGQGINYGYTF. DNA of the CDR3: TGCAGCGTTGGGGATGGACAGGGGATTAACTATGGCTACACCTTC.

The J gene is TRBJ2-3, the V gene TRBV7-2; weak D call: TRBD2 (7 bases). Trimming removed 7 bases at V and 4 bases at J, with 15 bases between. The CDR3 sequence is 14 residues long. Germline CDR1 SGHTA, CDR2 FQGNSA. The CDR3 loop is CASIGRGGPDTQYF. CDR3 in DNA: TGTGCCAGCATCGGTCGCGGGGGCCCAGATACGCAGTATTTT.

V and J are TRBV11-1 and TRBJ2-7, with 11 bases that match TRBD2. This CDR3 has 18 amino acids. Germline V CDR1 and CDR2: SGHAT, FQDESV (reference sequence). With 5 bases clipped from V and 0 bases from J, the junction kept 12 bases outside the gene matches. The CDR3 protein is CASSGGGLAETNSYEQYF. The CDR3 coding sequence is TGTGCCAGCAGCGGAGGGGGACTAGCGGAGACCAACTCCTACGAGCAGTACTTC.